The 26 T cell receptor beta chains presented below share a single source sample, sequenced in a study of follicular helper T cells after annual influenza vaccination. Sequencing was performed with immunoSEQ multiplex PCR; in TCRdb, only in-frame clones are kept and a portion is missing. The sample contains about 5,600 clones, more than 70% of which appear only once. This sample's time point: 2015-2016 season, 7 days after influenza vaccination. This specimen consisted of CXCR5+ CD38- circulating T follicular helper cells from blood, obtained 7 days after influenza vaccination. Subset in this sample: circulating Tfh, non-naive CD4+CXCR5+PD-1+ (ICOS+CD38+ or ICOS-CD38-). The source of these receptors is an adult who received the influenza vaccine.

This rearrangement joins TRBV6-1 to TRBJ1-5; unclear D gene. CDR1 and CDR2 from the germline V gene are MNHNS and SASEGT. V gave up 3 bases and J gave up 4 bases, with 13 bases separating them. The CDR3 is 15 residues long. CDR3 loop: CASSDFRATNQPQHF. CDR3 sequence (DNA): TGTGCCAGCAGTGACTTTCGAGCAACAAATCAGCCCCAGCATTTT.

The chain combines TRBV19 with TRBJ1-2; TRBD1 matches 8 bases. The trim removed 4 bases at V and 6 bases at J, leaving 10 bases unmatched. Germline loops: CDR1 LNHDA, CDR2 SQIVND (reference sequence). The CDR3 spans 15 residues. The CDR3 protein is CASSTGPGTGDGYTF. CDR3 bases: TGTGCCAGTAGTACCGGCCCCGGGACAGGCGATGGCTACACCTTC.

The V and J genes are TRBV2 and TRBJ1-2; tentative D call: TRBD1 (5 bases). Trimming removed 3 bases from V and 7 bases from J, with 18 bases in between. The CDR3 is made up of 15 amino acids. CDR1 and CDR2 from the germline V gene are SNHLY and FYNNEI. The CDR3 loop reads CASSEPPLGGGGYTF. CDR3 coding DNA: TGTGCCAGCAGTGAGCCCCCTCTGGGGGGAGGTGGCTACACCTTC.

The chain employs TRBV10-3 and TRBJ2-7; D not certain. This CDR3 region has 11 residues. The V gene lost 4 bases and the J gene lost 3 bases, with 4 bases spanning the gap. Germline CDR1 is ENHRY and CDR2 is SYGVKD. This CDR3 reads CAISAGYEQYF. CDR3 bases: TGTGCCATCAGTGCAGGCTACGAGCAGTACTTC.

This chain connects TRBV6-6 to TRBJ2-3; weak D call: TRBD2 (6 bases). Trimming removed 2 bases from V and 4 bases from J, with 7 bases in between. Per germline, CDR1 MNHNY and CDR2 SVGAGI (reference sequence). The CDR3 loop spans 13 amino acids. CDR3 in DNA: TGTGCCAGCAGTTACCCGGGGGCAGATACGCAGTATTTT. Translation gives CASSYPGADTQYF.

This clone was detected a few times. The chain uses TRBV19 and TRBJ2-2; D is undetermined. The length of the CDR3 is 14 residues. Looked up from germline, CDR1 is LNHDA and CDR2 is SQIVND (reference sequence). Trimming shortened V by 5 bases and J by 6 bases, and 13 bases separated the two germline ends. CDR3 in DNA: TGTGCCAGTAGTGCGTCGGGCGTTGCCGGGGAGCTGTTTTTT. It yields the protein CASSASGVAGELFF.

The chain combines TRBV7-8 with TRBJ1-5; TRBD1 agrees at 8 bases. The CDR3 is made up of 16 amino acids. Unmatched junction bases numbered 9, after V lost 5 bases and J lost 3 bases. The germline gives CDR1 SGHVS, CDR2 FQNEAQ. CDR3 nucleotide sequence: TGTGCCAGCAGCCCACGGACAGGGTGGGCCAATCAGCCCCAGCATTTT. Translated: CASSPRTGWANQPQHF.

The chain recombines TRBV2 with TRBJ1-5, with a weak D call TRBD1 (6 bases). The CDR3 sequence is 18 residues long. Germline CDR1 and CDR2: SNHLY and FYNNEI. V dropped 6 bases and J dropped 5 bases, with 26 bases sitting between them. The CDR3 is CASRKVAGARGVHQPQHF. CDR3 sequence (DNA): TGTGCCAGCAGGAAGGTGGCAGGGGCGCGTGGCGTCCATCAGCCCCAGCATTTT.

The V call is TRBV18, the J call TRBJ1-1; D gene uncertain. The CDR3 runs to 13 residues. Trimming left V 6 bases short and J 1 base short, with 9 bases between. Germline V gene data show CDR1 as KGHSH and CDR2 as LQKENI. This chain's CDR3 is CASSRSRNTEAFF. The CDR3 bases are TGTGCCAGCTCGCGGAGTCGGAACACTGAAGCTTTCTTT. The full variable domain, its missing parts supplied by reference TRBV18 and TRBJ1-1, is NAGVMQNPRHLVRRRGQEARLRCSPMKGHSHVYWYRQLPEEGLKFMVYLQKENIIDESGMPKERFSAEFPKEGPSILRIQQVVRGDSAAYFCASSRSRNTEAFFGQGTRLTVV.

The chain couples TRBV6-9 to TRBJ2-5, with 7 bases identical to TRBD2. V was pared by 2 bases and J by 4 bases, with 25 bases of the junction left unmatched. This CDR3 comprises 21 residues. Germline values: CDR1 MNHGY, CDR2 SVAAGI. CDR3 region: CASSYEPGRGVNPPWVETQYF. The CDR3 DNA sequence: TGTGCCAGCAGTTATGAACCGGGTCGGGGGGTGAACCCACCATGGGTAGAGACCCAGTACTTC.

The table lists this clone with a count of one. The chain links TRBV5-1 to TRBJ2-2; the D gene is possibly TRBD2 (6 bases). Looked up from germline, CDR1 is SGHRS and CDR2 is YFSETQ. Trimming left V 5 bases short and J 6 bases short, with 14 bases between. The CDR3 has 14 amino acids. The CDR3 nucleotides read TGCGCCAGCAGAAGCGGGCCCTCCGCCGGGGAGCTGTTTTTT. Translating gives CASRSGPSAGELFF.

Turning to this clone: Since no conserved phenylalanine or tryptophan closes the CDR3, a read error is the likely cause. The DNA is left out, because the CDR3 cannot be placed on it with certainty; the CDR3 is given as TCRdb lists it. CDR3 residues: CAIRGEGGASLV. The rearrangement links TRBV10-3 to TRBJ1-2; the table names TRBD1, a call not compared with the DNA. The CDR3 spans 12 residues, counting both ends. The germline V gene has CDR1 ENHRY and CDR2 SYGVKD.

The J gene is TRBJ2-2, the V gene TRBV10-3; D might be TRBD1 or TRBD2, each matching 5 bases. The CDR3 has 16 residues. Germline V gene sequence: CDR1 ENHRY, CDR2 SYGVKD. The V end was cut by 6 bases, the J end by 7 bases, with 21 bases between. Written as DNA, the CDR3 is TGTGCCATCAGAGATGGGATTCAGGGAGAGAGCGGGGAGCTGTTTTTT. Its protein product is CAIRDGIQGESGELFF.

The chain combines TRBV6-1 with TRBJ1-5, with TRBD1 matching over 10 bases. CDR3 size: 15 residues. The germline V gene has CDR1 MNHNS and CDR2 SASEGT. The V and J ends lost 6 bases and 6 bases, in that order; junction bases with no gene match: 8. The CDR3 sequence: CASRSGQGHGQPQHF. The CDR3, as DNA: TGTGCCAGCAGGTCGGGACAGGGGCATGGTCAGCCCCAGCATTTT.

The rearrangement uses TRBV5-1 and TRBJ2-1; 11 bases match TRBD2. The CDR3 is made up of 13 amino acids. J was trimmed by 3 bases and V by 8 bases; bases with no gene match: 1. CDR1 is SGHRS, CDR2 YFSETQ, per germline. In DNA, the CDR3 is TGCGCCAGTGGACTAGCGGGCTACAATGAGCAGTTCTTC. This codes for CASGLAGYNEQFF.

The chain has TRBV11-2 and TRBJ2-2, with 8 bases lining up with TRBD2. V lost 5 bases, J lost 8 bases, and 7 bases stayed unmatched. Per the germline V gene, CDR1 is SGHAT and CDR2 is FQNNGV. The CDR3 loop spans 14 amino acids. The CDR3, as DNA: TGTGCCAGCAGCCCCGCGACTAGCGCGGGGGAGCTGTTTTTT. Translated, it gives CASSPATSAGELFF.

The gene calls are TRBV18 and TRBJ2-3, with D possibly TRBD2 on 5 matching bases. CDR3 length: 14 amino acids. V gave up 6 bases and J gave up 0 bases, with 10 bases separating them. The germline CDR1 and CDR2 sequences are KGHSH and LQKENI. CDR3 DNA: TGTGCCAGCTCCCCCCGGGGTAGCACAGATACGCAGTATTTT. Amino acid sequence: CASSPRGSTDTQYF.

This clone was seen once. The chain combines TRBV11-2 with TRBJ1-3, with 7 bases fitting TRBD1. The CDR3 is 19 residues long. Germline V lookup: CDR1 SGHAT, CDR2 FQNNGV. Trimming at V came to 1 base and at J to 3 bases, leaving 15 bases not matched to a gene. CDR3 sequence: CASSLGVSSGGLGGNTIYF. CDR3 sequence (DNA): TGTGCCAGCAGCTTAGGAGTGTCTTCAGGGGGGCTTGGTGGAAACACCATATATTTT. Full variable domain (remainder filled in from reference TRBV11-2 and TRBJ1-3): EAGVAQSPRYKIIEKRQSVAFWCNPISGHATLYWYQQILGQGPKLLIQFQNNGVVDDSQLPKDRFSAERLKGVDSTLKIQPAKLEDSAVYLCASSLGVSSGGLGGNTIYFGEGSWLTVV.

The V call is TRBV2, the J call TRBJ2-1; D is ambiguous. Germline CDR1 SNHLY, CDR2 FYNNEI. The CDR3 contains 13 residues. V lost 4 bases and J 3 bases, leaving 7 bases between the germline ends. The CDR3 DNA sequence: TGTGCCAGCAGTGCGTCAGTCTACAATGAGCAGTTCTTC. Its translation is CASSASVYNEQFF.

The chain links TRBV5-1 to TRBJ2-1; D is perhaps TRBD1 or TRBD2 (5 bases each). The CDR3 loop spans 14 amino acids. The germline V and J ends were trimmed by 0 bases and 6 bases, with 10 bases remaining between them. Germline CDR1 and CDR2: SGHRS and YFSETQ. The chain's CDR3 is CASSLGGTVNEQFF. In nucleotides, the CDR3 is TGCGCCAGCAGCTTGGGGGGGACGGTCAATGAGCAGTTCTTC.

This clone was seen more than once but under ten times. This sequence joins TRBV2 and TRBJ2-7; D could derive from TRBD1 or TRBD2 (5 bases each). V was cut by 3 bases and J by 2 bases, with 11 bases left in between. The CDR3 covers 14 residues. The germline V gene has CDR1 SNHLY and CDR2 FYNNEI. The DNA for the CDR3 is TGTGCCAGCAGTGACGGCCAGGGAGCCTACGAGCAGTACTTC. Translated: CASSDGQGAYEQYF.

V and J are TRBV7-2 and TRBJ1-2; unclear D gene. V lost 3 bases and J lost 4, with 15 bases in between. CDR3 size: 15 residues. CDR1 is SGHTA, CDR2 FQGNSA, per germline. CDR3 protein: CASSFNRGNGYGYTF. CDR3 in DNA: TGTGCCAGCAGCTTCAACAGAGGGAACGGCTATGGCTACACCTTC.

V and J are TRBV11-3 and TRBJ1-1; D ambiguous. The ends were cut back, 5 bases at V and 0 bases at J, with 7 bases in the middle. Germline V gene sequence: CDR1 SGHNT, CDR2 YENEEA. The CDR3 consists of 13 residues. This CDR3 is CASSHGLNTEAFF. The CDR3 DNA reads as TGTGCCAGCAGCCACGGATTGAACACTGAAGCTTTCTTT.

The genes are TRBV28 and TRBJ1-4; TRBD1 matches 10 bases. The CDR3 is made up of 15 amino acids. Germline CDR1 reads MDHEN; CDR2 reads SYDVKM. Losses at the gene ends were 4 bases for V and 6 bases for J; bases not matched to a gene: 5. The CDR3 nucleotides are TGTGCCAGCAGTTCCTCCGGGACAGGGGATGAAAAACTGTTTTTT. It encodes CASSSSGTGDEKLFF.

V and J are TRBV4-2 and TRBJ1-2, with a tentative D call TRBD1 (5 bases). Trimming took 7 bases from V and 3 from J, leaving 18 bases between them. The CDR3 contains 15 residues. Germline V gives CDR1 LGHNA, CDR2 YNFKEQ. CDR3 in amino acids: CASTLKARGDYGYTF. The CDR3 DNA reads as TGTGCCAGCACCTTAAAGGCGAGGGGCGACTATGGCTACACCTTC.

The CDR3 DNA is TGTGCCAGCAGCTTATCGCCACAGGGGGCAAACGAGCAGTACTTC. Its protein product is CASSLSPQGANEQYF. V is TRBV11-2 and J is TRBJ2-7; 9 nucleotides agree with TRBD1. Germline lookup yields CDR1 SGHAT and CDR2 FQNNGV. CDR3 size: 15 residues. J was trimmed by 5 bases and V by 2 bases; bases with no gene match: 7.